Detailed here is one T cell receptor (beta chain). Its antigen is not known. This specimen comes from a study of identifying expanded T cells in peripheral blood. No infections or other immune events were documented during collection. General study findings and limits: Differentially abundant clones: about 1.2 between replicates, just under 17 at about two weeks, less than 25 at four. Clone count variance between approximately 2-week samples rose with total template count.

Trimming at V came to 5 bases and at J to 15 bases, leaving 9 bases not matched to a gene. The germline gives CDR1 SGHVS, CDR2 FQNEAQ. The CDR3 is made up of 14 amino acids. Here immunoSEQ multiplex PCR was the method, and the copy in TCRdb shows in-frame clones only, minus some. The profile shows 58,000 or so clones, approximately 82% of them singletons. The chain joins TRBV7-8 to TRBJ2-1; 14 bases fit TRBD2. Sequencing used blood. The sequence came from a person aged 18 to 70 in good health. Here the CDR3 reads CASSQTGLAGDGFF. The DNA for the CDR3 is TGTGCCAGCAGCCAAACGGGACTAGCGGGAGATGGGTTCTTC.